These 26 T cell receptor beta chains came from one sample sequenced in a study of graft-versus-host responses after intestinal transplantation. TCRdb keeps only in-frame clones here, not all; method: immunoSEQ multiplex PCR. The sample yields 50,000 or so clones, around 91% seen once. The specimen was PBMCs, collected about 4 months after intestinal transplantation. The receptors stem from a human patient who received an intestinal transplant, so some T cells may come from the graft donor.

The chain uses TRBV13 and TRBJ2-7; D ambiguous. This CDR3 is built from 14 residues. Between the trimmed V and J ends, which lost 6 bases and 2 bases, there was a span of 14 bases. CDR1 and CDR2 from the germline V gene are PRHDT and FYEKMQ (reference sequence). The CDR3 coding sequence is TGTGCCAGCAGTCAAAGCCTCTCACCCTACGAGCAGTACTTC. Translating it yields CASSQSLSPYEQYF. Variable domain in full (rest from reference TRBV13 and TRBJ2-7): AAGVIQSPRHLIKEKRETATLKCYPIPRHDTVYWYQQGPGQDPQFLISFYEKMQSDKGSIPDRFSAQQFSDYHSELNMSSLELGDSALYFCASSQSLSPYEQYFGPGTRLTVT.

This chain joins TRBV5-6 and TRBJ1-5; TRBD1 matches at 7 bases. The V gene end was trimmed by 2 bases and the J gene end by 2 bases; junction bases not matched to a gene: 4. Per the germline V gene, CDR1 is SGHDT and CDR2 is YYEEEE. The CDR3 is 15 amino acids. The CDR3 here is CASSLQGYRNQPQHF. The CDR3, as DNA: TGTGCCAGCAGCTTACAGGGGTATCGCAATCAGCCCCAGCATTTT.

The V and J genes are TRBV11-2 and TRBJ2-7; the D is unclear. Trimming pared 2 bases from V and 9 bases from J, leaving 11 bases between. This CDR3 has 12 amino acids. Germline V gene lookup returns CDR1 SGHAT and CDR2 FQNNGV. The CDR3, as DNA: TGTGCCAGCAGCTTAATCTACGAGCGGCAGTACTTC. Its translation is CASSLIYERQYF.

The chain carries TRBV28 and TRBJ1-2; TRBD1 agrees at 8 bases. The CDR3 has 14 amino acids. V gave up 10 bases and J gave up 8 bases; unmatched junction bases: 15. Germline-derived CDR1 and CDR2 are MDHEN and SYDVKM. The CDR3 region is CATIPRTGRMGYTF. The CDR3 DNA reads as TGTGCCACCATACCCAGGACAGGGAGAATGGGCTACACCTTC.

The rearrangement joins TRBV27 to TRBJ1-1; D might be TRBD1 (5 bases). Germline V CDR1 and CDR2: MNHEY, SMNVEV (reference sequence). V lost 7 bases, J lost 5 bases, and 17 bases lay in between. The CDR3 has 14 amino acids. The CDR3 sequence: CASTKTALGTEAFF. CDR3 DNA: TGTGCCAGCACCAAGACAGCCCTAGGGACTGAAGCTTTCTTT.

This chain uses TRBV5-4 with TRBJ1-2; TRBD1 matches at 7 bases. CDR3 length equals 13 residues. Trimming removed 0 bases from V and 8 bases from J; junction bases left unmatched: 4. Germline CDR1 and CDR2: SGHNT and YYREEE (reference sequence). This CDR3 reads CASSLEGARGYTF. The CDR3, as DNA: TGTGCCAGCAGCTTGGAGGGGGCGAGGGGCTACACCTTC.

This clone came up once. The CDR3 spells CASRPYYAGGEQFF. The DNA of the CDR3 is TGTGCCAGCAGGCCTTACTACGCAGGTGGTGAGCAGTTCTTC. This rearrangement joins TRBV9 to TRBJ2-1; D gene unclear. Germline loops: CDR1 SGDLS, CDR2 YYNGEE. The CDR3 consists of 14 residues. Trimming left V 5 bases short and J 9 bases short, with 18 bases between.

The chain recombines TRBV5-1 with TRBJ1-3; 8 nucleotides align to TRBD1. J gave up 0 bases and V 3 bases, and 2 bases lay outside the gene matches. Germline V CDR1 and CDR2: SGHRS, YFSETQ. The CDR3 is 15 amino acids. DNA of the CDR3: TGCGCCAGCAGCTCTGACAGGGGCTCTGGAAACACCATATATTTT. Protein: CASSSDRGSGNTIYF.

This clone was detected only a few times. This chain uses TRBV7-9 with TRBJ1-3; 8 positions match TRBD1. The ends lost 2 bases at V and 0 bases at J; junction bases unmatched: 3. Germline V gene lookup returns CDR1 SEHNR and CDR2 FQNEAQ (reference sequence). This CDR3 has 16 residues. The CDR3 DNA sequence: TGTGCCAGCAGCTTAACAGGGGGGTACTCTGGAAACACCATATATTTT. As protein: CASSLTGGYSGNTIYF.

This chain links TRBV11-2 with TRBJ2-5; 8 nucleotides line up with TRBD2. Germline loops: CDR1 SGHAT, CDR2 FQNNGV. The CDR3 totals 15 residues. The J segment lost 7 bases and the V segment lost 5 bases, leaving 12 bases of the junction unmatched. This chain's CDR3 is CASSMTLGGAWTQYF. The CDR3, as DNA: TGTGCCAGCAGCATGACACTCGGGGGGGCTTGGACCCAGTACTTC.

V is TRBV5-4 and J is TRBJ1-1, with a possible D match to TRBD1 (5 bases). Trimming removed 4 bases at V and 5 bases at J, with 18 bases between. The CDR3 covers 15 residues. Germline values: CDR1 SGHNT, CDR2 YYREEE (reference sequence). The CDR3 sequence: CASSPSPGERTEAFF. CDR3 in DNA: TGTGCCAGCAGCCCCTCCCCGGGGGAACGGACTGAAGCTTTCTTT. Full variable domain (rest looked up from reference TRBV5-4 and TRBJ1-1): ETGVTQSPTHLIKTRGQQVTLRCSSQSGHNTVSWYQQALGQGPQFIFQYYREEENGRGNFPPRFSGLQFPNYSSELNVNALELDDSALYLCASSPSPGERTEAFFGQGTRLTVV.

The sample holds a few counts of this clone. The chain employs TRBV2 and TRBJ2-7; 7 nucleotides align to TRBD2. The CDR3 runs to 12 residues. Germline CDR1 reads SNHLY; CDR2 reads FYNNEI. After removal of 8 bases from V and 6 bases from J, the junction contained 7 bases not matched to a gene. The CDR3 loop reads CASRDYLSEQYF. The CDR3, as DNA: TGTGCCAGCCGGGACTACCTTAGCGAGCAGTACTTC.

The chain carries TRBV9 and TRBJ2-3; 13 bases agree with TRBD2. V shed 3 bases and J 0 bases; nucleotides not matched to a gene: 10. Germline values: CDR1 SGDLS, CDR2 YYNGEE. The CDR3 is 19 residues long. CDR3 protein: CASSEGRLAGGLSTDTQYF. Written as DNA, the CDR3 is TGTGCCAGCAGCGAGGGGAGACTAGCGGGGGGCCTAAGCACAGATACGCAGTATTTT.

CDR3 amino acids: CATSSRRGQETQYF. The CDR3 coding sequence is TGTGCCACCAGCAGTAGGAGGGGGCAAGAGACCCAGTACTTC. The chain has TRBV15 and TRBJ2-5; D is perhaps TRBD1 or TRBD2 (6 bases each). Deletions cut 3 bases from V and 2 bases from J, with 10 bases between. The CDR3 totals 14 residues. In germline, CDR1 is LNHNV, CDR2 YYDKDF (reference sequence).

V is TRBV5-1 and J is TRBJ2-7; 9 bases fit TRBD1. The CDR3 runs to 14 residues. In germline, CDR1 is SGHRS, CDR2 YFSETQ. V gave up 2 bases and J gave up 1 base; unmatched junction bases: 1. The CDR3 is CASSFGTGSYEQYF. Written as DNA, the CDR3 is TGCGCCAGCAGCTTCGGGACAGGGTCCTACGAGCAGTACTTC.

The rearrangement uses TRBV7-9 and TRBJ1-5; D possibly corresponds to TRBD1 (5 bases). There are 14 residues in the CDR3. The V end lost 3 bases, the J end lost 3 bases, and 9 bases lay between the germline ends. Germline CDR1 SEHNR, CDR2 FQNEAQ (reference sequence). CDR3 region: CASSFGGNNQPQHF. In DNA form, the CDR3 reads TGTGCCAGCAGCTTTGGGGGGAACAATCAGCCCCAGCATTTT.

J is TRBJ2-4 and V is TRBV7-2, with D perhaps TRBD2 (5 bases). V was cut by 5 bases and J by 7 bases, with 18 bases left in between. Per germline, CDR1 SGHTA and CDR2 FQGNSA. The CDR3 runs to 15 residues. The CDR3 bases are TGTGCCAGCAGCCAAAGTCGACCCCGGAGGAACATTCAGTACTTC. Its protein is CASSQSRPRRNIQYF.

This chain joins TRBV5-5 and TRBJ1-2; a weak D match, TRBD1 (5 bases). V was cut by 4 bases and J by 5 bases, with 12 bases left in between. CDR1 and CDR2 (germline): SGHKS, YYEKEE (reference sequence). This CDR3 comprises 13 residues. The CDR3 bases are TGTGCCAGCAGCCGGGACGGATCTTATGGCTACACCTTC. Amino acids: CASSRDGSYGYTF.

This chain links TRBV19 with TRBJ2-7; D may be TRBD1 or TRBD2 (5 bases each). Trimming pared 6 bases from V and 7 bases from J, leaving 16 bases between. CDR1 and CDR2 (germline): LNHDA, SQIVND (reference sequence). The CDR3 spans 13 residues. The CDR3 DNA sequence: TGTGCCAGTAGCCGTGAGGGGCTTAGTGAGCAGTACTTC. This encodes CASSREGLSEQYF.

V usage is TRBV30 and J usage is TRBJ1-4; D not certain. Trimming took off 6 bases at V and 0 bases at J, with 5 bases between the two ends. The CDR3 loop spans 12 amino acids. The germline V gene encodes CDR1 GTSNPN and CDR2 SVGIG (reference sequence). The CDR3 loop is CACITTNEKLFF. The CDR3 DNA is TGTGCCTGCATCACAACTAATGAAAAACTGTTTTTT.

V usage is TRBV10-2 and J usage is TRBJ1-1; D remains ambiguous. Germline V gene lookup returns CDR1 WSHSY and CDR2 SAAADI. V was pared by 7 bases and J by 4 bases, with 10 bases between. This CDR3 contains 12 residues. The CDR3: CASTAGLTEAFF. For the CDR3, the DNA is TGCGCCAGCACCGCCGGGCTCACTGAAGCTTTCTTT.

This sequence joins TRBV18 and TRBJ1-5; TRBD1 agrees at 7 bases. This CDR3 is 14 amino acids long. V lost 4 bases to trimming and J lost 5 bases; unmatched junction nucleotides: 5. Germline V gives CDR1 KGHSH, CDR2 LQKENI. The CDR3 loop reads CASSLDRVDQPQHF. The CDR3 DNA is TGTGCCAGCTCACTCGACAGGGTTGATCAGCCCCAGCATTTT.

This clone was detected a few times. The chain links TRBV9 to TRBJ2-1, with D uncertain. Trimming removed 0 bases at V and 4 bases at J, with 11 bases between. This CDR3 has 15 residues. The germline V gene has CDR1 SGDLS and CDR2 YYNGEE. The CDR3 sequence: CASSVAGKTYNEQFF. In DNA, the CDR3 is TGTGCCAGCAGCGTAGCCGGCAAGACGTACAATGAGCAGTTCTTC.

The chain couples TRBV7-2 to TRBJ1-6; no firm D call. The CDR3 is 17 amino acids. V lost 5 bases to trimming and J lost 0 bases, with 14 bases between them. The germline V gene encodes CDR1 SGHTA and CDR2 FQGNSA. CDR3 sequence: CASSPVGFSSYNSPLHF. DNA of the CDR3: TGTGCCAGCAGCCCCGTTGGGTTTAGCTCCTATAATTCACCCCTCCACTTT.

The rearrangement links TRBV29-1 to TRBJ2-7, with D possibly TRBD2 on 6 matching bases. The germline CDR1 and CDR2 sequences are SQVTM and ANQGSEA. V lost 7 bases and J 2 bases, leaving 12 bases between the germline ends. There are 12 residues in the CDR3. For the CDR3, the DNA is TGCAGCGCCGTCGGGGGACCCTACGAGCAGTACTTC. Its translation is CSAVGGPYEQYF.

The CDR3 protein is CASSDGYEQYF. The DNA of the CDR3 is TGTGCCAGCAGTGATGGCTACGAGCAGTACTTC. The rearrangement joins TRBV6-1 to TRBJ2-5, with no clear D. TRBJ2-7 matches the DNA end more closely, so the J call is doubtful. CDR3 length: 11 residues. Germline V CDR1 and CDR2: MNHNS, SASEGT.